Listed here is a single TCR beta chain. No antigen is known for it. TCRdb ran MiXCR on the 5' RACE reads and lists one entry per CDR3 protein. The repertoire holds fewer than 400,000 distinct CDR3 sequences, with around 13% as singletons. The CDR3 covers 15 residues. Germline loops: CDR1 MNHEY, CDR2 SVGEGT. Trimming left V 4 bases short and J 6 bases short, with 17 bases between. These data originate in a study of T-cell memory formation after mild COVID-19. About the research overall: Each donor largely had its own TCR clusters.

Study-wide points: Detection of some responders pre-infection suggested pre-existing cross-reactive memory T cells participated.

Source material: PBMCs or a T cell subset sorted from them (not recorded which). The chain combines TRBV6-2 or TRBV6-3 with TRBJ2-3, with unresolved D. The clonotype originates from a man aged 18 to 35 who had mild COVID-19 (a few samples of this study predate the infection). Cell type and time point are not known. This CDR3 is CASSSVRRGADTQYF. CDR3 in DNA: TGTGCCAGCAGTTCGGTAAGGCGAGGCGCTGATACGCAGTATTTT.